The rows below give T cell receptor beta chains drawn from one sample of a study of blood T cell repertoires in COVID-19. TCRdb keeps only in-frame clones here, not all; method: immunoSEQ multiplex PCR. The sample shows 110,000 to 150,000 clones, 70% to 90% of them seen only once. Sequenced sample: peripheral blood. The receptors were sampled from a man between 65 and 85 years old with acute or convalescent COVID-19. The CDR3 runs from the conserved cysteine through the conserved F or W.

V gene	CDR3 length	J gene	CDR3 protein
TRBV27	14	TRBJ2-7	CATTLRRGANEQYF
TRBV5-4	17	TRBJ2-1	CASSFLAGGSSYNEQFF
TRBV25-1	15	TRBJ1-4	CASSESPAPSEKLFF
TRBV7-9	16	TRBJ2-7	CASSARGQDISYEQYF
TRBV24-1	13	TRBJ1-2	CATSDSHRAGYTF
TRBV28	12	TRBJ2-7	CATRGNAYEQYF
TRBV3-1/TRBV3-2	16	TRBJ2-5	CASSRRPGRRGETQYF
TRBV19	14	TRBJ1-3	CASKMAGAGNTIYF
TRBV3-1/TRBV3-2	14	TRBJ1-1	CASSLGTGVTEAFF
TRBV5-1	15	TRBJ2-3	CASSKDGQTTDTQYF
TRBV6-4	14	TRBJ1-2	CASTNRHLNYGYTF
TRBV25-1	13	TRBJ1-4	CASNPQSNEKLFF
TRBV11-3	13	TRBJ2-2	CASSLSRTGELFF
TRBV6-5	15	TRBJ2-7	CASSPTSGSSYEQYF
TRBV5-1	13	TRBJ1-1	CASSKQGDTEAFF
TRBV21-1	13	TRBJ1-5	CARQGQGAQPQHF
TRBV6-5	15	TRBJ1-2	CASSSLGRSNYGYTF
TRBV7-9	18	TRBJ2-6	CASSPAGGLQSGANVLTF
TRBV28	16	TRBJ2-3	CASSFGPDENTDTQYF
TRBV4-1	16	TRBJ2-3	CASSQSENRLTDTQYF
TRBV3-1/TRBV3-2	15	TRBJ1-6	CASRPWTGANSPLHF
TRBV6-1	13	TRBJ1-2	CASSEQGTRGYTF
TRBV27	14	TRBJ2-1	CASSLVGGYNEQFF
TRBV6-5	15	TRBJ2-3	CASRSTSAGTDTQYF
TRBV6-6	15	TRBJ1-1	CASSYSIRKNTEAFF
TRBV7-3	13	TRBJ1-5	CASSRDRGEPQHF
TRBV29-1	13	TRBJ1-4	CSVVGQGNEKLFF
TRBV7-9	14	TRBJ1-4	CASSRQGAGEKLFF
TRBV9	17	TRBJ1-2	CASSVLIGQGGDYGYTF
TRBV2	15	TRBJ1-5	CASGWGDGSNQPQHF
TRBV27	15	TRBJ1-4	CASSLLSATNEKLFF
TRBV27	14	TRBJ2-3	CASSLSGGTDTQYF
TRBV6-2/TRBV6-3	15	TRBJ2-7	CASSYLGRQGHEQYF
TRBV7-8	15	TRBJ1-6	CASSLDPHSNSPLHF
TRBV2	15	TRBJ1-5	CASSEDRAAGQPQHF
TRBV24-1	16	TRBJ2-7	CATSDPGQGNSYEQYF
TRBV6-6	14	TRBJ2-7	CASSTAGTEFEQYF
TRBV5-1	16	TRBJ2-5	CASSLGTSDIQETQYF
TRBV18	17	TRBJ2-6	CASSQDGPGAGANVLTF
TRBV19	14	TRBJ2-1	CASSILSSYNEQFF
TRBV29-1	15	TRBJ2-2	CSVEQGAVRTGELFF
TRBV7-3	15	TRBJ2-2	CASSLAGTNTGELFF
TRBV7-9	12	TRBJ1-3	CASSSFGNTIYF
TRBV18	13	TRBJ1-1	CASSLTADTEAFF
TRBV28	14	TRBJ2-2	CASSRRDISKELFF
TRBV19	15	TRBJ2-1	CASSVPSGIFNEQFF
TRBV5-4	16	TRBJ2-3	CASSLTSGVSTDTQYF